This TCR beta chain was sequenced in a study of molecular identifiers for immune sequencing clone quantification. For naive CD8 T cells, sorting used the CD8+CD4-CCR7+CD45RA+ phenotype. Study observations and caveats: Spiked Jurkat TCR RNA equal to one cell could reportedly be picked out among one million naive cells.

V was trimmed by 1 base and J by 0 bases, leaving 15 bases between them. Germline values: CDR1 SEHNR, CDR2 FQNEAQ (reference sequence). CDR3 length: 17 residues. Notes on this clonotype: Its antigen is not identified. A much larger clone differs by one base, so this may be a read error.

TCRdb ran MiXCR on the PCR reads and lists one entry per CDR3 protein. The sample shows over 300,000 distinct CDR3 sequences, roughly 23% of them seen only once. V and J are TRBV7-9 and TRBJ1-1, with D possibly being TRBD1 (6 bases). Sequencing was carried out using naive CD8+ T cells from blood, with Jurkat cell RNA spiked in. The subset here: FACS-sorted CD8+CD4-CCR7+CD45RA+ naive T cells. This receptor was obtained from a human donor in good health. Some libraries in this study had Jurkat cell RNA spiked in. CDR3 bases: TGTGCCAGCAGCTTAGAGGGGTCAGGGGAGCTGAACACTGAAGCTTTCTTT. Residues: CASSLEGSGELNTEAFF.